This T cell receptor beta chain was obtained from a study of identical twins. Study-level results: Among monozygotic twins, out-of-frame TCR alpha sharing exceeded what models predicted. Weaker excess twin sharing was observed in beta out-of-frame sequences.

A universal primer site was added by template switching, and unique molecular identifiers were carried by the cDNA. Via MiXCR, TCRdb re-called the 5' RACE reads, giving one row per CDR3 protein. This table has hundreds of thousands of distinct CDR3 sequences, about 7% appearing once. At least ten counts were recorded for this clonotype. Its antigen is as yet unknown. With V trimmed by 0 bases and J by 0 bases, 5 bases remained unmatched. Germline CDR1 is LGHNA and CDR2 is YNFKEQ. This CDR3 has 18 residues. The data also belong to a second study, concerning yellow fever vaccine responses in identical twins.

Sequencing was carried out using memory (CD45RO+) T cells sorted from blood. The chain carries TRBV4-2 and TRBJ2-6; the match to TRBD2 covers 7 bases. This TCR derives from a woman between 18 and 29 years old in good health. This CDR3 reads CASSQDQRGNSGANVLTF. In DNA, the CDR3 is TGTGCCAGCAGCCAAGATCAGCGGGGAAACTCTGGGGCCAACGTCCTGACTTTC.